The 22 T cell receptor beta chains reported below all come from one sample, sequenced in a study of blood T cell repertoires in COVID-19. Profiling relied on immunoSEQ multiplex PCR, and the TCRdb table lists in-frame clones only, not all of them. The sample records roughly 140,000 clones, roughly 88% being singletons. The specimen was peripheral blood. The origin of the receptors is a woman aged 55-69 years with COVID-19, enrolled during active disease.

The chain couples TRBV18 to TRBJ2-5, with D possibly TRBD2 on 6 matching bases. Germline V gene sequence: CDR1 KGHSH, CDR2 LQKENI. Trimming removed 2 bases at V and 3 bases at J, with 10 bases between. This CDR3 spans 14 amino acids. The CDR3 DNA is TGTGCCAGCTCACCAAATGGCGGGGAAGAGACCCAGTACTTC. Residues: CASSPNGGEETQYF.

J is TRBJ2-2 and V is TRBV4-2, with 8 nucleotides matching TRBD2. The V segment lost 3 bases and the J segment 2 bases; nucleotides outside the gene matches: 8. Germline loops: CDR1 LGHNA, CDR2 YNFKEQ. This CDR3 region has 17 residues. The CDR3 bases are TGTGCCAGCAGCCAGGCCGGACTAGCCTCTAACACCGGGGAGCTGTTTTTT. Translating it yields CASSQAGLASNTGELFF.

The rearrangement joins TRBV6-2 or TRBV6-3 to TRBJ2-7; TRBD2 agrees at 12 bases. V was pared by 0 bases and J by 4 bases, with 7 bases of the junction left unmatched. The CDR3 covers 17 residues. From germline, CDR1 is MNHEY and CDR2 SVGEGT. In DNA form, the CDR3 reads TGTGCCAGCAGTTACTCTCGGGCTAGCGGGGGGGCATACGAGCAGTACTTC. It is translated as CASSYSRASGGAYEQYF.

V usage is TRBV4-1 and J usage is TRBJ2-2; TRBD2 matches 9 bases. The CDR3 length is 15 residues. J gave up 1 base and V 6 bases, and 3 bases lay outside the gene matches. Per the germline V gene, CDR1 is MGHRA and CDR2 is YSYEKL. The CDR3 reads CASRIAGVNTGELFF. CDR3 in DNA: TGCGCCAGCAGGATAGCGGGGGTGAACACCGGGGAGCTGTTTTTT.

The chain joins TRBV5-1 to TRBJ2-5; 9 bases match TRBD2. V lost 3 bases and J lost 2; bases outside the gene matches: 8. The CDR3 runs to 16 residues. Germline lookup yields CDR1 SGHRS and CDR2 YFSETQ. CDR3 in DNA: TGCGCCAGCAGCTCCGCTGCGGGGGGGCCTCAAGAGACCCAGTACTTC. The encoded protein is CASSSAAGGPQETQYF.

This sequence joins TRBV25-1 and TRBJ1-2; possible D gene TRBD1, 6 bases. This CDR3 spans 13 amino acids. Germline loops: CDR1 MGHDK, CDR2 SYGVNS. Deletions cut 5 bases from V and 1 base from J, with 8 bases between. CDR3 nucleotide sequence: TGTGCCAGCAGTTTACAGGGTAACTATGGCTACACCTTC. Translated, it gives CASSLQGNYGYTF.

The V call is TRBV3-1 (or the pseudogene TRBV3-2), the J call TRBJ2-3; D is ambiguous. Trimming shortened V by 3 bases and J by 1 base, and 14 bases separated the two germline ends. This CDR3 spans 16 amino acids. Germline values: CDR1 LGHDT, CDR2 YNNKEL (reference sequence). The CDR3 region is CASSQMTSIGTDTQYF. The CDR3 DNA reads TGTGCCAGCAGCCAGATGACTTCCATAGGCACAGATACGCAGTATTTT.

The chain employs TRBV2 and TRBJ2-7; no definite D call. Germline loops: CDR1 SNHLY, CDR2 FYNNEI. Trimming took 4 bases from V and 3 from J, leaving 4 bases between them. This CDR3 contains 11 residues. In DNA, the CDR3 is TGTGCCAGCAGTGCTGTCTACGAGCAGTACTTC. Residues: CASSAVYEQYF.

The chain recombines TRBV3-1 (or the pseudogene TRBV3-2) with TRBJ2-3; 7 nucleotides align to TRBD2. Looked up from germline, CDR1 is LGHDT and CDR2 is YNNKEL (reference sequence). The CDR3 consists of 14 residues. After removal of 5 bases from V and 5 bases from J, the junction contained 7 bases not matched to a gene. The CDR3 protein is CASSASLAQDTQYF. DNA of the CDR3: TGTGCCAGCAGCGCCTCACTAGCGCAAGATACGCAGTATTTT.

The V gene is TRBV6-5, the J gene TRBJ2-7; TRBD1 might be the D (6 bases). Trimming stripped 5 bases from V and 6 bases from J, with 14 bases between. CDR1 and CDR2 from the germline V gene are MNHEY and SVGAGI. This CDR3 has 13 residues. Written as DNA, the CDR3 is TGTGCCAGCAGTCGAACAGGGTCGGGCGAGCAGTACTTC. This codes for CASSRTGSGEQYF.

The rearrangement joins TRBV10-3 to TRBJ2-1, with 7 bases fitting TRBD2. The V gene's germline CDR1 is ENHRY and CDR2 SYGVKD. After removal of 5 bases from V and 6 bases from J, the junction contained 1 base not matched to a gene. This CDR3 spans 12 amino acids. This chain's CDR3 is CAISLAANEQFF. The CDR3 region has the DNA TGTGCCATCAGTCTAGCGGCCAATGAGCAGTTCTTC.

The chain is built from TRBV5-1 and TRBJ2-6, with D possibly matching TRBD1 (6 bases). The CDR3 has 18 amino acids. V lost 3 bases, J lost 0 bases, and 16 bases lay in between. Germline-derived CDR1 and CDR2 are SGHRS and YFSETQ. CDR3 sequence: CASSWLSQGGSGANVLTF. For the CDR3, the DNA is TGCGCCAGCAGCTGGCTGTCCCAAGGGGGCTCTGGGGCCAACGTCCTGACTTTC.

The chain couples TRBV27 to TRBJ1-1; tentatively, D is TRBD1 (5 bases). The CDR3 loop spans 12 amino acids. V lost 7 bases, J lost 4 bases, and 10 bases lay in between. From germline, CDR1 is MNHEY and CDR2 SMNVEV (reference sequence). The CDR3 bases are TGTGCCAGCACTGGGGGGGGCACTGAAGCTTTCTTT. Protein product: CASTGGGTEAFF.

The chain has TRBV18 and TRBJ2-3; 12 nucleotides agree with TRBD1. Germline CDR1 KGHSH, CDR2 LQKENI. The CDR3 sequence is 17 residues long. V gave up 3 bases and J gave up 5 bases; unmatched junction bases: 9. The CDR3 spells CASSPPGQGAGIDTQYF. The CDR3 DNA reads TGTGCCAGCTCACCCCCGGGACAGGGGGCGGGAATAGATACGCAGTATTTT.

V is TRBV19 and J is TRBJ2-2; TRBD1 aligns across 7 bases. Germline CDR1 LNHDA, CDR2 SQIVND (reference sequence). There are 16 residues in the CDR3. The V and J ends lost 2 bases and 0 bases, in that order; junction bases with no gene match: 3. CDR3: CASSISTGSNTGELFF. The CDR3 coding sequence is TGTGCCAGTAGTATATCGACAGGGTCGAACACCGGGGAGCTGTTTTTT. The variable domain in full, completed from reference TRBV19 and TRBJ2-2, reads DGGITQSPKYLFRKEGQNVTLSCEQNLNHDAMYWYRQDPGQGLRLIYYSQIVNDFQKGDIAEGYSVSREKKESFPLTVTSAQKNPTAFYLCASSISTGSNTGELFFGEGSRLTVL.

The chain links TRBV2 to TRBJ1-2; possible D gene TRBD1, 6 bases. Per germline, CDR1 SNHLY and CDR2 FYNNEI. The CDR3 has 13 residues. Trimming removed 6 bases from V and 4 bases from J, with 12 bases in between. The CDR3 loop is CASRITGSYGYTF. The CDR3 DNA sequence: TGTGCCAGCAGGATTACAGGGTCCTATGGCTACACCTTC.

V is TRBV10-3 and J is TRBJ1-1; 9 positions agree with TRBD1. Looked up from germline, CDR1 is ENHRY and CDR2 is SYGVKD. The V segment lost 0 bases and the J segment 0 bases; nucleotides outside the gene matches: 2. The CDR3 consists of 16 residues. The CDR3 region is CAISESGTGMNTEAFF. The DNA for the CDR3 is TGTGCCATCAGTGAGTCGGGGACAGGGATGAACACTGAAGCTTTCTTT.

The chain has TRBV19 and TRBJ1-5, with 7 bases that match TRBD1. V shed 6 bases and J 3 bases; nucleotides not matched to a gene: 11. There are 16 residues in the CDR3. The germline CDR1 and CDR2 sequences are LNHDA and SQIVND (reference sequence). For the CDR3, the DNA is TGTGCCAGTAGGCCACAGAACAGGGGCTTCAATCAGCCCCAGCATTTT. This encodes CASRPQNRGFNQPQHF.

This chain links TRBV5-5 with TRBJ1-2, with D perhaps matching TRBD1 (6 bases). This CDR3 contains 15 residues. V lost 4 bases and J lost 4, with 17 bases in between. Germline CDR1 is SGHKS and CDR2 is YYEKEE (reference sequence). CDR3 amino acids: CASSEGTSPTYGYTF. The CDR3 region has the DNA TGTGCCAGCAGCGAAGGGACAAGTCCCACCTATGGCTACACCTTC.

This chain links TRBV28 with TRBJ1-2; 10 positions agree with TRBD1. Germline CDR1 reads MDHEN; CDR2 reads SYDVKM. After removal of 6 bases from V and 7 bases from J, the junction contained 8 bases not matched to a gene. The CDR3 contains 14 residues. The CDR3 loop is CASSPGGQGSGYTF. The CDR3 region has the DNA TGTGCCAGCAGCCCGGGGGGACAGGGGTCTGGCTACACCTTC.

V is TRBV10-3 and J is TRBJ2-7; 10 bases match TRBD1. Germline CDR1 and CDR2: ENHRY and SYGVKD. The V segment lost 6 bases and the J segment 5 bases; nucleotides outside the gene matches: 7. The CDR3 contains 14 residues. In nucleotides, the CDR3 is TGTGCCATCAGGTCCGGGACAGGGGTTGACGAGCAGTACTTC. Protein product: CAIRSGTGVDEQYF.

The CDR3 coding sequence is TGTGCCACCAGCAGCGCGGCGGGGGGGCGGGATACGCAGTATTTT. This codes for CATSSAAGGRDTQYF. The chain carries TRBV15 and TRBJ2-3; 9 nucleotides line up with TRBD2. The V and J ends lost 3 bases and 6 bases, in that order; junction bases with no gene match: 7. Germline V gives CDR1 LNHNV, CDR2 YYDKDF (reference sequence). The CDR3 is 15 amino acids.